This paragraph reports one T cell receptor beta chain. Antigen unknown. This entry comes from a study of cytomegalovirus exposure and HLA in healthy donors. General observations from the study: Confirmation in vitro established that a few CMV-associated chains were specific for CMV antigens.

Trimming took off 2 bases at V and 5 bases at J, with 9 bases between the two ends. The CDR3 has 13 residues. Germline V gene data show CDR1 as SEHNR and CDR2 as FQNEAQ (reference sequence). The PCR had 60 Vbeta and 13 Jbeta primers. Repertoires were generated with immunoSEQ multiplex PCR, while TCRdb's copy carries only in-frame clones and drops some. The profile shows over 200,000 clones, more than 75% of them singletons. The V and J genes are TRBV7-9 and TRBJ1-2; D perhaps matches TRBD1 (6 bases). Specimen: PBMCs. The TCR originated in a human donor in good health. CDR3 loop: CASSLSGTYGYTF. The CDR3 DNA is TGTGCCAGCAGCTTAAGCGGGACATATGGCTACACCTTC. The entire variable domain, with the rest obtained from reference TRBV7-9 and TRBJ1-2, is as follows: DTGVSQNPRHKITKRGQNVTFRCDPISEHNRLYWYRQTLGQGPEFLTYFQNEAQLEKSRLLSDRFSAERPKGSFSTLEIQRTEQGDSAMYLCASSLSGTYGYTFGSGTRLTVV.